The clone carrying this T cell receptor (beta chain) was seen only a few times. Trimming stripped 3 bases from V and 4 bases from J, with 13 bases between. The CDR3 runs to 14 residues. Germline assignment: CDR1 DFQATT and CDR2 SNEGSKA (reference sequence). These data come from a study of T-cell reconstitution after alpha-beta-depleted transplantation in children. The library targeted TCRbeta and was prepared with unique molecular identifiers. MiXCR, run by TCRdb on the PCR reads, gives a single entry per CDR3 protein. The table records approximately 270,000 distinct CDR3 sequences, 9.9% of them present only once.

The chain joins TRBV20-1 to TRBJ1-5; maybe TRBD1 (5 bases). The TCR sequence derives from a human donor who donated a stem cell graft to a child with SCID. The specimen was PBMCs from the stem cell graft donor, collected from the stem cell graft. For the CDR3, the DNA is TGCAGTGCTAGCCCGACGACAGAGAATCAGCCCCAGCATTTT. This codes for CSASPTTENQPQHF.